Below are 25 T cell receptor beta chains sequenced from a single sample in a study of blood T cell repertoires in COVID-19 (dated by TCRdb to the early 2020s). Library method: the immunoSEQ multiplex PCR assay. This immuneACCESS table, as held by TCRdb, lists in-frame sequences with V and J called but not all clones. Of the missing ones, under half trace to an unresolved V gene in checked studies; the others have no known cause. Present in this sample are 95,000 to 150,000 clones, 85% of which were seen just once. The leading ten clones occupy 11% of the sample. Material for sequencing was peripheral blood. These receptors were obtained from a man older than 75 with acute or convalescent COVID-19.

The chain has TRBV5-1 and TRBJ2-7; tentatively, D is TRBD2 (7 bases). The CDR3 consists of 16 residues. The V gene's germline CDR1 is SGHRS and CDR2 YFSETQ. The V end was cut by 4 bases, the J end by 2 bases, with 19 bases between. The CDR3 bases are TGCGCCAGCAGCAGGGGAGGGGGGTTCACCACCTACGAGCAGTACTTC. It encodes CASSRGGGFTTYEQYF.

V usage is TRBV9 and J usage is TRBJ1-3; no reliable D call. Germline lookup yields CDR1 SGDLS and CDR2 YYNGEE. The V end was cut by 2 bases, the J end by 3 bases, with 6 bases between. The CDR3 length is 13 residues. The CDR3 sequence is CASSVSGGNTIYF. In DNA, the CDR3 is TGTGCCAGCAGCGTTTCGGGTGGAAACACCATATATTTT.

The chain combines TRBV5-4 with TRBJ1-2; 8 bases agree with TRBD1. This CDR3 contains 17 residues. The V segment lost 5 bases and the J segment 4 bases; nucleotides outside the gene matches: 16. The germline V gene encodes CDR1 SGHNT and CDR2 YYREEE (reference sequence). CDR3 DNA sequence: TGTGCCAGCAGACCCGGGACAGGCACACCGAGGGGCTATGGCTACACCTTC. Translating it yields CASRPGTGTPRGYGYTF.

This clone has more than one count but fewer than ten. V usage is TRBV19 and J usage is TRBJ2-1, with D maybe TRBD1 (5 bases). Germline CDR1 LNHDA, CDR2 SQIVND (reference sequence). The CDR3 has 15 residues. V was clipped by 6 bases and J by 0 bases, with 12 bases between them. CDR3 nucleotide sequence: TGTGCCAGTAGCCGACAGAAAAACTCCTACAATGAGCAGTTCTTC. It specifies CASSRQKNSYNEQFF.

The chain employs TRBV3-1 (or the pseudogene TRBV3-2) and TRBJ1-2; 7 bases line up with TRBD1. CDR1 is LGHDT, CDR2 YNNKEL, per germline (reference sequence). The CDR3 is made up of 13 amino acids. Trimming cost V 0 bases and J 8 bases; bases outside gene matches: 3. DNA of the CDR3: TGTGCCAGCAGCCAAGACCGGGACAGCGGCTACACCTTC. It encodes CASSQDRDSGYTF.

This clone was found many times. The chain recombines TRBV5-6 with TRBJ2-5; 15 bases are shared with TRBD2. Trimming at V came to 6 bases and at J to 4 bases, leaving 10 bases not matched to a gene. Germline CDR1 reads SGHDT; CDR2 reads YYEEEE. This CDR3 has 17 amino acids. This chain's CDR3 is CASTTFGTSGGRETQYF. The CDR3 DNA sequence: TGTGCCAGCACCACTTTTGGGACTAGCGGGGGGAGAGAGACCCAGTACTTC. The whole variable domain, remainder taken from reference TRBV5-6 and TRBJ2-5, is DAGVTQSPTHLIKTRGQQVTLRCSPKSGHDTVSWYQQALGQGPQFIFQYYEEEERQRGNFPDRFSGHQFPNYSSELNVNALLLGDSALYLCASTTFGTSGGRETQYFGPGTRLLVL.

The chain uses TRBV27 and TRBJ1-5; D gene ambiguous. Trimming shortened V by 6 bases and J by 0 bases, and 12 bases separated the two germline ends. The CDR3 totals 15 residues. Germline CDR1 is MNHEY and CDR2 is SMNVEV (reference sequence). In DNA, the CDR3 is TGTGCCAGCAGAATCAACAGAGATAGCAATCAGCCCCAGCATTTT. Protein sequence: CASRINRDSNQPQHF.

This chain joins TRBV19 and TRBJ2-7; 8 nucleotides match TRBD1. The ends lost 5 bases at V and 3 bases at J; junction bases unmatched: 3. Germline assignment: CDR1 LNHDA and CDR2 SQIVND (reference sequence). The CDR3 is made up of 13 amino acids. The CDR3 bases are TGTGCCAGTAGTCCCAGGGGGCGCTACGAGCAGTACTTC. This gives the protein CASSPRGRYEQYF.

This clone occurred a few times. V and J are TRBV7-3 and TRBJ2-2, with 8 bases fitting TRBD1. Germline values: CDR1 SGHTA, CDR2 FQGTGA. The CDR3 extends over 14 amino acids. V was clipped by 5 bases and J by 7 bases; unmatched bases: 6. CDR3 residues: CASSRTGSLGELFF. In DNA, the CDR3 is TGTGCCAGCAGCCGGACAGGGTCGCTCGGGGAGCTGTTTTTT.

This clone has a single count. The genes are TRBV18 and TRBJ2-6; D gene uncertain. This CDR3 is 16 amino acids long. Between the trimmed V and J ends, which lost 2 bases and 0 bases, there was a span of 8 bases. Germline lookup yields CDR1 KGHSH and CDR2 LQKENI. The CDR3 region has the DNA TGTGCCAGCTCACCAGGGTACAGCTCTGGGGCCAACGTCCTGACTTTC. This gives the protein CASSPGYSSGANVLTF. Combining the CDR3 with reference TRBV18 and TRBJ2-6 gives the whole variable domain NAGVMQNPRHLVRRRGQEARLRCSPMKGHSHVYWYRQLPEEGLKFMVYLQKENIIDESGMPKERFSAEFPKEGPSILRIQQVVRGDSAAYFCASSPGYSSGANVLTFGAGSRLTVL.

V is TRBV18 and J is TRBJ1-2, with 10 bases fitting TRBD1. Looked up from germline, CDR1 is KGHSH and CDR2 is LQKENI. This CDR3 has 13 residues. V trimming: 2 bases; J trimming: 7 bases; junction bases outside the gene matches: 1. The CDR3 sequence is CASSPGTGVGYTF. The CDR3 DNA reads as TGTGCCAGCTCACCAGGGACAGGGGTTGGCTACACCTTC.

The rearrangement joins TRBV7-2 to TRBJ2-5; D perhaps matches TRBD1 (7 bases). The CDR3 runs to 15 residues. Germline V gene sequence: CDR1 SGHTA, CDR2 FQGNSA. V dropped 5 bases and J dropped 2 bases, with 15 bases sitting between them. The CDR3 coding sequence is TGTGCCAGCAGCGCGGGACAGTTGAAGCAAGAGACCCAGTACTTC. Encoded protein: CASSAGQLKQETQYF. Filled out from reference TRBV7-2 and TRBJ2-5, the complete variable domain reads GAGVSQSPSNKVTEKGKDVELRCDPISGHTALYWYRQSLGQGLEFLIYFQGNSAPDKSGLPSDRFSAERTGGSVSTLTIQRTQQEDSAVYLCASSAGQLKQETQYFGPGTRLLVL.

The V gene is TRBV2, the J gene TRBJ1-6; TRBD1 is a possible D gene (5 bases). This CDR3 is 17 amino acids long. V gave up 1 base and J gave up 9 bases, with 19 bases separating them. The germline gives CDR1 SNHLY, CDR2 FYNNEI. Written as DNA, the CDR3 is TGTGCCAGCAGTGAAGGCGGGGGAACCCTCTACGGTTCACCCCTCCACTTT. Its translation is CASSEGGGTLYGSPLHF.

This rearrangement joins TRBV9 to TRBJ1-4, with TRBD1 as a possible D gene (5 bases). The V and J ends lost 3 bases and 4 bases respectively, with 13 bases between them. The CDR3 length is 15 residues. CDR1 and CDR2 from the germline V gene are SGDLS and YYNGEE. CDR3 sequence (DNA): TGTGCCAGCAGCGCTAAACAGGCTAATAATGAAAAACTGTTTTTT. As protein: CASSAKQANNEKLFF. The whole variable domain, remainder taken from reference TRBV9 and TRBJ1-4, is DSGVTQTPKHLITATGQRVTLRCSPRSGDLSVYWYQQSLDQGLQFLIQYYNGEERAKGNILERFSAQQFPDLHSELNLSSLELGDSALYFCASSAKQANNEKLFFGSGTQLSVL.

This sequence joins TRBV29-1 and TRBJ2-1, with D maybe TRBD2 (6 bases). Trimming stripped 4 bases from V and 0 bases from J, with 13 bases between. Germline lookup yields CDR1 SQVTM and CDR2 ANQGSEA. The length of the CDR3 is 15 residues. CDR3 in DNA: TGCAGCGTTGGAAGTGGCGGGGTCTCCTACAATGAGCAGTTCTTC. As protein: CSVGSGGVSYNEQFF.

The J gene is TRBJ2-7, the V gene TRBV7-9; no clear D gene. V was shortened by 5 bases and J by 6 bases, with 8 bases between the two germline ends. Per the germline V gene, CDR1 is SEHNR and CDR2 is FQNEAQ (reference sequence). The length of the CDR3 is 11 residues. CDR3 sequence reads: CASSVGREQYF. The CDR3 bases are TGTGCCAGCAGCGTCGGTCGCGAGCAGTACTTC.

V is TRBV29-1 and J is TRBJ1-1; TRBD1 aligns across 8 bases. J gave up 2 bases and V 6 bases, and 5 bases lay outside the gene matches. The CDR3 has 13 amino acids. Germline V gene lookup returns CDR1 SQVTM and CDR2 ANQGSEA. The CDR3 DNA sequence: TGCAGCGTCACAGGGGGACCTAACACTGAAGCTTTCTTT. Its protein product is CSVTGGPNTEAFF.

This chain uses TRBV28 with TRBJ1-1; D is unresolved. Trimming took off 6 bases at V and 4 bases at J, with 12 bases between the two ends. The CDR3 is made up of 13 amino acids. Germline V gene data show CDR1 as MDHEN and CDR2 as SYDVKM. CDR3 in amino acids: CASRIQTITEAFF. The CDR3 region has the DNA TGTGCCAGCAGAATACAGACTATCACTGAAGCTTTCTTT.

The genes are TRBV12-3 or TRBV12-4 and TRBJ2-3; D not certain. The germline V and J ends were trimmed by 5 bases and 6 bases, with 6 bases remaining between them. There are 11 residues in the CDR3. CDR3: CASSLSDTQYF. In nucleotides, the CDR3 is TGTGCCAGCAGTCTCTCGGATACGCAGTATTTT.

The rearrangement links TRBV12-3 or TRBV12-4 to TRBJ1-1; D remains unclear. Trimming removed 6 bases at V and 7 bases at J, with 9 bases between. CDR3 length: 11 residues. CDR3 coding DNA: TGTGCCAGCAGCGTCCAGGTTGAAGCTTTCTTT. It specifies CASSVQVEAFF.

The chain links TRBV29-1 to TRBJ2-3; the match to TRBD1 covers 8 bases. J gave up 1 base and V 3 bases, and 6 bases lay outside the gene matches. The CDR3 contains 15 residues. From germline, CDR1 is SQVTM and CDR2 ANQGSEA. In DNA form, the CDR3 reads TGCAGCGTTGAGGGGGCGACAGGGGGCACAGATACGCAGTATTTT. This gives the protein CSVEGATGGTDTQYF.

Here the CDR3 reads CASSTLRDRGIYTF. CDR3 sequence (DNA): TGTGCCAGCAGTACCCTCCGGGACAGGGGAATCTACACCTTC. The chain has TRBV5-5 and TRBJ1-2; TRBD1 agrees at 10 bases. CDR1 and CDR2 from the germline V gene are SGHKS and YYEKEE (reference sequence). This CDR3 has 14 amino acids. V was pared by 5 bases and J by 10 bases, with 11 bases of the junction left unmatched.

About this clone itself: The identical CDR3 is also encoded by other nucleotide sequences in the sample. This chain connects TRBV3-1 (or the pseudogene TRBV3-2) to TRBJ1-2; D unclear. The V gene's germline CDR1 is LGHDT and CDR2 YNNKEL (reference sequence). V gave up 1 base and J gave up 8 bases, with 8 bases separating them. The CDR3 loop spans 12 amino acids. CDR3 protein: CASSQGGRGYTF. The CDR3 nucleotides are TGTGCCAGCAGCCAAGGCGGGCGGGGCTACACCTTC.

The V call is TRBV5-6, the J call TRBJ2-7; D unclear. The germline V gene encodes CDR1 SGHDT and CDR2 YYEEEE. V lost 0 bases and J lost 2, with 9 bases in between. CDR3 length: 14 residues. CDR3 protein: CASSLAGRTYEQYF. The CDR3 DNA sequence: TGTGCCAGCAGCTTGGCCGGTCGAACCTACGAGCAGTACTTC.

The rearrangement links TRBV15 to TRBJ1-2; TRBD1 aligns across 9 bases. The V and J ends lost 3 bases and 0 bases, in that order; junction bases with no gene match: 14. Germline V CDR1 and CDR2: LNHNV, YYDKDF (reference sequence). The CDR3 is made up of 19 amino acids. The CDR3 reads CATSSGGQGHDRANYGYTF. The CDR3 DNA follows: TGTGCCACCAGCAGCGGGGGACAGGGACACGACCGAGCTAACTATGGCTACACCTTC.